A selection of T cell receptor beta chains follows, all from one sample in a study of response to subunit inactivated influenza vaccine. TCRdb ran MiXCR on the RT-PCR reads and lists one entry per CDR3 protein. The profile shows approximately 310,000 distinct CDR3 sequences, 21% of them singletons. Sequencing used PBMCs from blood, obtained approximately 22 months after vaccination. The receptor source for this set is a man aged 50-75 years who received an inactivated influenza vaccine. CDR3s leave out the opening cysteine and the closing phenylalanine or tryptophan.

v_call | cdr3_aa
TRBV12-3/TRBV12-4 | ASSLIWDSPLH
TRBV20-1 | SATSSSNQPQH
TRBV5-1 | ASSLWGQGAGTEAF
TRBV4-1 | ASSQEAGLDEAF
TRBV5-1 | ASSPRTGANTGELF
TRBV7-9 | ASSLRTGVNNEQF
TRBV29-1 | SVEVYRLAGGNQY
TRBV9 | ASSVTASGTYEQY
TRBV29-1 | SVELVSYEQY
TRBV7-3 | ASSLSLHNEQF
TRBV5-4 | ASSPDFDSYNEQF
TRBV7-9 | ASSLGFRNSPLH
TRBV5-1 | ASSAPPNNEQF
TRBV6-5 | ASSSTTGNQPQH
TRBV7-2 | ASSLATLAGGYEQY
TRBV29-1 | SVGHVQAMNTEAF
TRBV12-3/TRBV12-4 | ASSFMASGRSDTQY
TRBV4-3 | ASSQEGGRGGNTIY
TRBV18 | ASSSRDGYNSPLH
TRBV20-1 | SASDSSSAFGKLF
TRBV29-1 | SVESGGAYGYT
TRBV7-9 | ASSLMGRHGYT
TRBV10-3 | AISEGTSVYEQY
TRBV12-3/TRBV12-4 | ASSLAEAQY
TRBV20-1 | SARKDSPQETQY
TRBV18 | ASSPPPHLGS
TRBV29-1 | SAKGQTNTEAF
TRBV29-1 | SAFGMGRGNYGYT
TRBV27 | ASSLGGGTVYEQY
TRBV2 | ASSAPGQPWNEQY
TRBV25-1 | ASSGDRGQRVYEQY
TRBV20-1 | SAVRDSEGTEAF
TRBV20-1 | SATGGGLGEQF
TRBV5-1 | ASSFNRDPDTQY
TRBV7-8 | ASSTSGYSNQPQH
TRBV6-6 | ASRGSGANVLT
TRBV18 | ASSPNSNSPLH
TRBV6-1 | ASSDAGNTIY
TRBV12-3/TRBV12-4 | ASSFYNEQF
TRBV12-3/TRBV12-4 | ASSGPGQGLGYGYT
TRBV20-1 | SARSNSGRRGDTQY
TRBV20-1 | SARDVPSGGIDEQF
TRBV20-1 | SATTDSPLH
TRBV7-2 | ASSLHGIGNTIY
TRBV2 | ASSGVPASGNTIY
TRBV18 | ASSPGVGASTDTQY
TRBV29-1 | SVGAAGANVLT
TRBV3-1 | ASSQDPSGGAKNIQY
TRBV10-3 | AISESGYEQY
TRBV6-1 | ASNPRDGYTDTQY
TRBV29-1 | SVRQPSYEQY
TRBV5-1 | ASSPGGQLLSNTEAF
TRBV11-2 | ASSLAGGRWSNEQF
TRBV6-2/TRBV6-3 | ASGTPGSPPEAF
TRBV4-2 | ASSQDGRSLYNSPLH
TRBV20-1 | SAEQRTGNSPLH
TRBV20-1 | SANQALPYNEQF
TRBV6-2/TRBV6-3 | ASSYSWEKSYNEQF
TRBV19 | ASSIGGNEQF